This TCR beta chain is drawn from a study of CD8 T cells in ankylosing spondylitis. The germline V gene encodes CDR1 DFQATT and CDR2 SNEGSKA (reference sequence). Deletions cut 2 bases from V and 3 bases from J, with 6 bases between. CDR3 length equals 12 residues. TCRdb recomputed calls from the 5' RACE reads with MiXCR, one row per CDR3 protein. The table has hundreds of thousands of distinct CDR3 sequences, about a fifth seen once. Study findings and constraints: In reactive arthritis synovial fluid and blood, some motif variants had been reported before.

This clonotype showed up just a few times. The antigen remains unidentified. The clonotype originates from a female donor with ankylosing spondylitis or in good health (not recorded which). This chain connects TRBV20-1 to TRBJ2-3, with D maybe TRBD1 (6 bases). The sequenced sample was blood, either unsorted or a sorted T cell fraction (not recorded which). The DNA for the CDR3 is TGCAGTGCTAGACAGGGGACAGATACGCAGTATTTT. It yields the protein CSARQGTDTQYF.